The 13 T cell receptor beta chains below were found in one sample sequenced in a study of T-cell memory formation after mild COVID-19. TCRdb re-derived calls from the 5' RACE reads in MiXCR, one entry per CDR3 protein. There are 150,000 to 200,000 distinct CDR3 sequences in the sample; around 16% occur only once, and around 1.9% lies in the top ten. The sequencing sample was made of PBMCs or a T cell subset sorted from them (not recorded which). These receptors all come from an adult woman who had mild COVID-19 (a few samples of this study predate the infection). Cell type and time point are not known.

The rearrangement links TRBV6-2 or TRBV6-3 to TRBJ2-7; possibly TRBD1 or TRBD2 for D (5 bases each). Germline V gene lookup returns CDR1 MNHEY and CDR2 SVGEGT. The length of the CDR3 is 14 residues. The V and J ends lost 5 bases and 3 bases respectively, with 14 bases between them. As DNA, the CDR3 is TGTGCCAGCAGTCCCACGGGACGTAACTACGAGCAGTACTTC. It translates to CASSPTGRNYEQYF.

This clonotype was seen a handful of times. This rearrangement joins TRBV5-1 to TRBJ2-3; TRBD2 matches at 13 bases. CDR3 length equals 17 residues. Germline V gene data show CDR1 as SGHRS and CDR2 as YFSETQ. J was trimmed by 3 bases and V by 5 bases; bases with no gene match: 9. The CDR3 bases are TGCGCCAGCAGACCCGGACTAGCGGGAGTCTTTACAGATACGCAGTATTTT. Encoded protein: CASRPGLAGVFTDTQYF.

J is TRBJ2-7 and V is TRBV9, with D perhaps matching TRBD2 (5 bases). Trimming took 3 bases from V and 1 from J, leaving 14 bases between them. Per the germline V gene, CDR1 is SGDLS and CDR2 is YYNGEE. The CDR3 has 15 residues. The CDR3: CASSGRLGDSYEQYF. The CDR3 coding sequence is TGTGCCAGCAGCGGTAGATTGGGAGATTCCTACGAGCAGTACTTC.

This clonotype appeared a few times. J is TRBJ2-2 and V is TRBV2, with TRBD1 as a possible D gene (5 bases). From germline, CDR1 is SNHLY and CDR2 FYNNEI. Deletions cut 8 bases from V and 7 bases from J, with 20 bases between. The CDR3 covers 15 residues. The CDR3 here is CASRRATGRVGELFF. CDR3 sequence (DNA): TGTGCCAGCCGGCGAGCAACAGGTCGAGTCGGGGAGCTGTTTTTT.

In its sample, this clonotype was seen a few times. The chain couples TRBV20-1 to TRBJ2-7; D gene unclear. Germline CDR1 reads DFQATT; CDR2 reads SNEGSKA (reference sequence). This CDR3 spans 14 amino acids. Trimming took 5 bases from V and 6 from J, leaving 20 bases between them. The CDR3 is CSAPGPNDGVEQYF. CDR3 DNA: TGCAGTGCTCCAGGCCCCAACGACGGAGTCGAGCAGTACTTC.

This chain links TRBV9 with TRBJ2-3; D gene uncertain. The CDR3 has 15 amino acids. Trimming pared 2 bases from V and 2 bases from J, leaving 12 bases between. The germline V gene encodes CDR1 SGDLS and CDR2 YYNGEE. Written as DNA, the CDR3 is TGTGCCAGCAGCGTGTCTGAGTGGGCCACAGATACGCAGTATTTT. Residues: CASSVSEWATDTQYF.

V and J are TRBV11-3 and TRBJ2-7; D is unresolved. Per germline, CDR1 SGHNT and CDR2 YENEEA. Trimming left V 6 bases short and J 3 bases short, with 9 bases between. CDR3 length equals 12 residues. Here the CDR3 reads CASSRASYEQYF. The CDR3 region has the DNA TGTGCCAGCAGTCGGGCGAGCTACGAGCAGTACTTC.

The chain couples TRBV18 to TRBJ1-2; D is ambiguous. The ends were cut back, 4 bases at V and 3 bases at J, with 9 bases in the middle. The CDR3 consists of 13 residues. CDR1 is KGHSH and CDR2 is LQKENI in the germline V gene. In DNA form, the CDR3 reads TGTGCCAGCTCACTCGAGCGAGACTATGGCTACACCTTC. It specifies CASSLERDYGYTF.

V gene TRBV7-9 combines with J gene TRBJ2-5, with a possible D match to TRBD1 (5 bases). This CDR3 has 18 amino acids. The germline gives CDR1 SEHNR, CDR2 FQNEAQ (reference sequence). Trimming stripped 1 base from V and 2 bases from J, with 20 bases between. The CDR3 DNA sequence: TGTGCCAGCAGCTTAGGGGGTGGGGCAGCCCGCCCGCAAGAGACCCAGTACTTC. This sequence encodes CASSLGGGAARPQETQYF.

This chain joins TRBV24-1 and TRBJ2-1, with a possible D match to TRBD1 (5 bases). Germline-derived CDR1 and CDR2 are KGHDR and SFDVKD. The ends were cut back, 7 bases at V and 2 bases at J, with 17 bases in the middle. CDR3 length: 16 amino acids. This CDR3 reads CATSRTSSGTYNEQFF. In nucleotides, the CDR3 is TGTGCCACCAGCAGGACCTCATCAGGGACCTACAATGAGCAGTTCTTC.

This rearrangement joins TRBV27 to TRBJ2-1; unclear D gene. In germline, CDR1 is MNHEY, CDR2 SMNVEV (reference sequence). V lost 1 base and J 5 bases, leaving 3 bases between the germline ends. This CDR3 region has 12 residues. DNA of the CDR3: TGTGCCAGCAGTTTATGGAACAATGAGCAGTTCTTC. It encodes CASSLWNNEQFF.

This clonotype was detected a few times. The CDR3 loop reads CAWGGKGHLRDNEQFF. The CDR3 region has the DNA TGTGCCTGGGGTGGTAAGGGACACCTCCGTGACAATGAGCAGTTCTTC. The chain uses TRBV30 and TRBJ2-1, with D possibly matching TRBD1 (6 bases). The CDR3 covers 16 residues. Trimming took 5 bases from V and 5 from J, leaving 22 bases between them. CDR1 and CDR2 from the germline V gene are GTSNPN and SVGIG (reference sequence).

This clonotype was counted a single time. This chain uses TRBV29-1 with TRBJ1-1; 7 bases are a match to TRBD1. The CDR3 length is 9 residues. CDR1 SQVTM and CDR2 ANQGSEA come from the germline V gene. Here the CDR3 DNA reads TGCAGAGGGGACAGTGAAGCTTTCTTT. This gives the protein CRGDSEAFF.